This TCR beta chain derives from a study of human T cells and chemical hapten exposure. In the study overall: Small differences in pooled library volume mainly drove the variation in TCR yields per sample. The study's findings and limits: There were significantly more large CDR3 similarity clusters among expanded TCRs than among controls.

The sample holds many counts of this clonotype. The antigen remains undetermined. The time point is: patch test 1, 2 weeks after DPC sensitization. Indicated treatment: therapeutic diphenylcyclopropenone sensitization with weekly scalp DPC. Before extraction, the whole blood was not fractionated, and total RNA was taken from it. Under the authors' procedure: Per-sample TCR counts ranged from about 20,000 to 700,000, median roughly 96,000. TCRdb recomputed calls from the RACE reads with MiXCR, one row per CDR3 protein. The V and J calls shown here were made by TCRdb, not taken from the authors' results. Of 40,000 to 65,000 distinct CDR3 sequences in the sample, about 11% were seen once. The junction had 12 bases not matched to a gene; V was cut back by 2 bases and J by 10 bases. From germline, CDR1 is DFQATT and CDR2 SNEGSKA (reference sequence). This CDR3 spans 15 amino acids.

The source of this sequence is a woman in her thirties or forties with alopecia areata. Some clones in this sample may be carry-over from other donors' samples. Sequencing was performed on whole blood, taken in connection with sensitization to the hapten diphenylcyclopropenone (DPC). The J gene is TRBJ2-1, the V gene TRBV20-1; 9 nucleotides line up with TRBD2. CDR3 protein: CSARRGGRAAREQFF. The DNA of the CDR3 is TGCAGTGCTAGACGGGGCGGGAGGGCCGCACGAGAGCAGTTCTTC.